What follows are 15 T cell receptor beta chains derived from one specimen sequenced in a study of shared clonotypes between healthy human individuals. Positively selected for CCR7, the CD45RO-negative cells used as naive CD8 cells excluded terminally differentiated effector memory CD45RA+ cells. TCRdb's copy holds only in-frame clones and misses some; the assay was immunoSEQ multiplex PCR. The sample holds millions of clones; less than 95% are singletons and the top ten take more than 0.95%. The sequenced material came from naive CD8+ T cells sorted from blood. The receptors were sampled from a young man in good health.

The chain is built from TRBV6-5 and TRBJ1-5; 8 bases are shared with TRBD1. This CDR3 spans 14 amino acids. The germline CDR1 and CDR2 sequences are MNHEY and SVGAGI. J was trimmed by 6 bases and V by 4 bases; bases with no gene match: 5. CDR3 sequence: CASSSTGEAQPQHF. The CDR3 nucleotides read TGTGCCAGCAGTTCGACAGGGGAGGCTCAGCCCCAGCATTTT.

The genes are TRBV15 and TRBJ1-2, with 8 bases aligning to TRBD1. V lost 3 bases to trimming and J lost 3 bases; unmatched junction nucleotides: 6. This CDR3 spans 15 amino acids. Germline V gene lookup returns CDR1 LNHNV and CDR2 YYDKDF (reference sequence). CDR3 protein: CATSSPQGGDYGYTF. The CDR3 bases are TGTGCCACCAGCAGTCCACAGGGGGGGGACTATGGCTACACCTTC.

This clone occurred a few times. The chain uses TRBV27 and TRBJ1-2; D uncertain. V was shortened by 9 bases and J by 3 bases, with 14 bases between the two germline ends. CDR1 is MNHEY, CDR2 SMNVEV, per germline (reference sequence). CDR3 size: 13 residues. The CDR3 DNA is TGTGCCAGTACAGCGTCGGAGGACTATGGCTACACCTTC. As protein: CASTASEDYGYTF.

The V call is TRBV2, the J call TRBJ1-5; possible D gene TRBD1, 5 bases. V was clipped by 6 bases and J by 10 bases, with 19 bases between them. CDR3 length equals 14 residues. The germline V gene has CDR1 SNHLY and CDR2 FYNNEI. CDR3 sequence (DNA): TGTGCCAGCAGCCAATTGGGGCAGGGATTTCCCCAGCATTTT. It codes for CASSQLGQGFPQHF.

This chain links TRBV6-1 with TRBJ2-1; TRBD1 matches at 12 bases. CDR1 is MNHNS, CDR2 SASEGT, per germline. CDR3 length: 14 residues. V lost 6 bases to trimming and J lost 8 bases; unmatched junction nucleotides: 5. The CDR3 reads CASRRGQGADEQFF. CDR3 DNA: TGTGCCAGCAGGAGGGGACAGGGGGCAGATGAGCAGTTCTTC.

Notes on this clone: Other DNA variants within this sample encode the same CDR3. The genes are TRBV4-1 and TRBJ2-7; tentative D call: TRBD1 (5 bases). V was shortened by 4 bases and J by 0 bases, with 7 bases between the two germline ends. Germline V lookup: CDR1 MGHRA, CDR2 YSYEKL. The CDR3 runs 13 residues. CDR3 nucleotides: TGCGCCAGCAGCCTAGACAGCTCCTACGAGCAGTACTTC. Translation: CASSLDSSYEQYF.

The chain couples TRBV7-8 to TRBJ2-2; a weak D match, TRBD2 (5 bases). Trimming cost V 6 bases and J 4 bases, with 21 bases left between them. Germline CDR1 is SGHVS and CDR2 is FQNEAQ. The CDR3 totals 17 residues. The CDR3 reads CASSPTGRTGITGELFF. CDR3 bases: TGTGCCAGCAGTCCGACCGGGCGGACGGGGATCACCGGGGAGCTGTTTTTT.

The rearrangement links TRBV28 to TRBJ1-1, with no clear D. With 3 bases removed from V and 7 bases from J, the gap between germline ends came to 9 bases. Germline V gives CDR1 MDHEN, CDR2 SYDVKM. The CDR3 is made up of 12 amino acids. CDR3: CASSLGLNEAFF. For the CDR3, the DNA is TGTGCCAGCAGTTTGGGCCTGAATGAAGCTTTCTTT.

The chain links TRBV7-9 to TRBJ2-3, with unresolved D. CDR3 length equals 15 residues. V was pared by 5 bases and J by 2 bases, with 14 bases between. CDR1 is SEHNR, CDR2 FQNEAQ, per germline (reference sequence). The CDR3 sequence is CASSHPITYTDTQYF. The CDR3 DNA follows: TGTGCCAGCAGCCATCCCATAACCTACACAGATACGCAGTATTTT. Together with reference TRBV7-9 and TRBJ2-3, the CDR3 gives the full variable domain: DTGVSQNPRHKITKRGQNVTFRCDPISEHNRLYWYRQTLGQGPEFLTYFQNEAQLEKSRLLSDRFSAERPKGSFSTLEIQRTEQGDSAMYLCASSHPITYTDTQYFGPGTRLTVL.

CDR3 amino acids: CASSLGTDYEQYF. The CDR3 nucleotides read TGTGCCAGCAGCCTCGGGACGGACTACGAGCAGTACTTC. The gene calls are TRBV5-5 and TRBJ2-7, with D perhaps TRBD1 or TRBD2 (5 bases each). This CDR3 has 13 residues. Germline CDR1 is SGHKS and CDR2 is YYEKEE (reference sequence). Trimming pared 4 bases from V and 3 bases from J, leaving 11 bases between.

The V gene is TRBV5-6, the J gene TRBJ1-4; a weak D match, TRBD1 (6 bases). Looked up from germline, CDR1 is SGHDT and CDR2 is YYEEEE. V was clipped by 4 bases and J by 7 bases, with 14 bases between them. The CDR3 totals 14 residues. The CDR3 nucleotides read TGTGCCAGCAGCCGGGGGGCAGGGAGTGAAAAACTGTTTTTT. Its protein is CASSRGAGSEKLFF.

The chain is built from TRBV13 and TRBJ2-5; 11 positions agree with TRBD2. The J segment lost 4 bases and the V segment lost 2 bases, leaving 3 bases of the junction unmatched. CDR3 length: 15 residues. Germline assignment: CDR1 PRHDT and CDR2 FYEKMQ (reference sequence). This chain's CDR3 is CASSLRLAGGETQYF. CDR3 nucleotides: TGTGCCAGCAGCTTAAGGCTAGCGGGAGGAGAGACCCAGTACTTC.

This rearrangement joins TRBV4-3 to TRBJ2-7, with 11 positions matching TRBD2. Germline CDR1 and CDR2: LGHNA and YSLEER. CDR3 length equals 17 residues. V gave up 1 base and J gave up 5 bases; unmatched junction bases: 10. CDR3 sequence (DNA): TGCGCCAGCAGCCAAGTCTATAACCTAGCGGGAGGTCACGAGCAGTACTTC. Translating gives CASSQVYNLAGGHEQYF.

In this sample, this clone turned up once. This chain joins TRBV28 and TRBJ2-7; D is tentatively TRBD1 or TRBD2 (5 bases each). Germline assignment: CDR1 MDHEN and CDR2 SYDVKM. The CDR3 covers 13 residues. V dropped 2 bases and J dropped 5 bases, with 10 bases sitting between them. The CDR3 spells CASSLRGVNEQYF. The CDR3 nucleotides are TGTGCCAGCAGTTTAAGAGGGGTTAACGAGCAGTACTTC.

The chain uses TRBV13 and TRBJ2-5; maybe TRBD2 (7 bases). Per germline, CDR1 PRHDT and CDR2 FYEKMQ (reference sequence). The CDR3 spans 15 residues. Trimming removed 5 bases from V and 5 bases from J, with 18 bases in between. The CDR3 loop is CASSNLPGGRETQYF. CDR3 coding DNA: TGTGCCAGCAGCAACCTCCCGGGGGGCCGTGAGACCCAGTACTTC.